A single sample is the source of the 26 T cell receptor beta chains below, sequenced in a study of blood T cells in healthy people across ages. Using a J-beta primer mix together with a sample-barcoded 5' primer, a second PCR was run for roughly 6 to 11 cycles. TCRdb reprocessed the 5' RACE reads with MiXCR, giving one entry per CDR3 protein. The sample contains around 1,000,000 distinct CDR3 sequences, around 27% of which appear only once. The same specimen was also included in a second study, on T cells of mothers and their children.

Material: blood. The receptors were gathered from a girl aged 2-15 years in good health.

The chain uses TRBV15 and TRBJ2-2, with D uncertain. The V gene lost 4 bases and the J gene lost 6 bases, with 9 bases spanning the gap. Germline V CDR1 and CDR2: LNHNV, YYDKDF (reference sequence). CDR3 length: 13 residues. The DNA of the CDR3 is TGTGCCACCAGCACGGGTTCGGCCGGGGAGCTGTTTTTT. This translates into CATSTGSAGELFF.

This clonotype came up a few times. The chain combines TRBV6-5 with TRBJ2-1; a weak D match, TRBD1 (5 bases). The J call may be incorrect, as the DNA end agrees better with TRBJ2-7. CDR1 and CDR2 from the germline V gene are MNHEY and SVGAGI. The CDR3 has 13 amino acids. CDR3 sequence reads: CASRTDKTYEQYF. CDR3 DNA sequence: TGTGCCAGCAGGACAGATAAGACCTACGAGCAGTACTTC.

V and J are TRBV12-3 or TRBV12-4 and TRBJ1-1; D remains ambiguous. V was clipped by 8 bases and J by 8 bases, with 12 bases between them. The CDR3 is 11 amino acids. The CDR3 nucleotides read TGTGCCAGCGGGCCCCGAGTAGAAGCTTTCTTT. It specifies CASGPRVEAFF.

This clonotype was seen more than once but under ten times. V is TRBV6-1 and J is TRBJ2-3, with D unresolved. Germline V gene sequence: CDR1 MNHNS, CDR2 SASEGT. Deletions cut 4 bases from V and 1 base from J, with 15 bases between. The CDR3 extends over 16 amino acids. CDR3 region: CASSARLGIGTDTQYF. CDR3 sequence (DNA): TGTGCCAGCAGTGCCCGTTTGGGGATTGGCACAGATACGCAGTATTTT.

This clonotype was found a few times. V is TRBV12-3 or TRBV12-4 and J is TRBJ1-3; a possible D gene is TRBD1 (5 bases). Trimming stripped 6 bases from V and 0 bases from J, with 12 bases between. This CDR3 is built from 15 residues. The CDR3 sequence is CASSLQVPSGNTIYF. In nucleotides, the CDR3 is TGTGCCAGCAGCCTACAGGTCCCCTCTGGAAACACCATATATTTT.

This clonotype was picked up a small number of times. V gene TRBV24-1 combines with J gene TRBJ2-3; 10 bases are shared with TRBD1. The ends lost 4 bases at V and 4 bases at J; junction bases unmatched: 13. The germline CDR1 and CDR2 sequences are KGHDR and SFDVKD. CDR3 length: 18 amino acids. The CDR3 sequence is CATSENLMTGGWADTQYF. The DNA of the CDR3 is TGTGCCACCAGTGAAAACCTGATGACAGGGGGCTGGGCAGATACGCAGTATTTT.

The V gene is TRBV29-1, the J gene TRBJ2-7, with TRBD1 as a possible D gene (5 bases). V shed 2 bases and J shed 3 bases, with 11 bases lying between them. Germline assignment: CDR1 SQVTM and CDR2 ANQGSEA. This CDR3 is 13 amino acids long. The DNA of the CDR3 is TGCAGCGTTGAACGGACACCCTTCTACGAGCAGTACTTC. Amino acid sequence: CSVERTPFYEQYF.

This rearrangement joins TRBV7-9 to TRBJ2-6; 7 positions match TRBD2. Germline loops: CDR1 SEHNR, CDR2 FQNEAQ (reference sequence). The CDR3 covers 17 residues. V was pared by 0 bases and J by 9 bases, with 11 bases of the junction left unmatched. Here the CDR3 reads CASSLAGGRATDNVLTF. The CDR3 coding sequence is TGTGCCAGCAGCTTAGCCGGCGGGAGAGCAACCGACAACGTCCTGACTTTC.

A few counts support this clonotype. This chain joins TRBV20-1 and TRBJ1-5, with D uncertain. Germline V gene lookup returns CDR1 DFQATT and CDR2 SNEGSKA (reference sequence). This CDR3 is built from 15 residues. The V and J ends lost 3 bases and 5 bases respectively, with 17 bases between them. Here the CDR3 reads CSARSITGSYQPQHF. The CDR3 DNA sequence: TGCAGTGCTAGGAGTATCACCGGGTCGTATCAGCCCCAGCATTTT.

This chain uses TRBV20-1 with TRBJ2-4; TRBD1 or TRBD2 may be the D gene (5 bases each). The germline gives CDR1 DFQATT, CDR2 SNEGSKA (reference sequence). The CDR3 consists of 18 residues. V lost 1 base to trimming and J lost 3 bases, with 22 bases between them. CDR3 loop: CSARAPTGTAIGKNIQYF. The CDR3 coding sequence is TGCAGTGCTAGAGCACCAACCGGGACCGCGATCGGCAAAAACATTCAGTACTTC.

The rearrangement links TRBV24-1 to TRBJ2-5; TRBD2 matches at 8 bases. The DNA end is more similar to TRBJ2-1, so the J call may be wrong. Germline assignment: CDR1 KGHDR and CDR2 SFDVKD. The CDR3 has 15 residues. The CDR3 DNA reads TGTGCCACCAGACGCTCGGGGGGGCCTTACAATGAGCAGTTCTTC. As protein: CATRRSGGPYNEQFF.

The V call is TRBV7-2, the J call TRBJ1-1; possibly TRBD1 for D (6 bases). Trimming stripped 4 bases from V and 4 bases from J, with 13 bases between. CDR3 length equals 14 residues. Looked up from germline, CDR1 is SGHTA and CDR2 is FQGNSA. This CDR3 is CASSYTGGFTEAFF. DNA of the CDR3: TGTGCCAGCAGCTATACGGGGGGCTTCACTGAAGCTTTCTTT. The full variable domain, with the rest looked up from reference TRBV7-2 and TRBJ1-1, is GAGVSQSPSNKVTEKGKDVELRCDPISGHTALYWYRQSLGQGLEFLIYFQGNSAPDKSGLPSDRFSAERTGGSVSTLTIQRTQQEDSAVYLCASSYTGGFTEAFFGQGTRLTVV.

The chain links TRBV4-1 to TRBJ2-5, with a possible D match to TRBD2 (6 bases). The J call could be wrong; TRBJ2-1 is a better fit for the DNA end. The CDR3 loop spans 15 amino acids. Germline V lookup: CDR1 MGHRA, CDR2 YSYEKL. This chain's CDR3 is CASSQVQTSFDEQFF. The CDR3 DNA follows: TGCGCCAGCAGCCAAGTCCAGACTAGTTTCGATGAGCAGTTCTTC.

The CDR3 is CSAPPGGFTDTQYF. In DNA, the CDR3 is TGCAGTGCTCCCCCAGGCGGATTCACAGATACGCAGTATTTT. The chain carries TRBV20-1 and TRBJ2-3; D not certain. The germline V gene has CDR1 DFQATT and CDR2 SNEGSKA (reference sequence). Trimming took off 5 bases at V and 2 bases at J, with 14 bases between the two ends. The CDR3 covers 14 residues.

The V and J genes are TRBV28 and TRBJ2-4; TRBD2 matches 8 bases. Germline values: CDR1 MDHEN, CDR2 SYDVKM. V trimming: 5 bases; J trimming: 8 bases; junction bases outside the gene matches: 8. This CDR3 is built from 14 residues. CDR3 sequence (DNA): TGTGCCAGCAGTAGCAGCCCGACTAGCGACATTCAGTACTTC. Translating gives CASSSSPTSDIQYF.

This chain uses TRBV2 with TRBJ2-5, with a weak D call TRBD2 (6 bases). This CDR3 comprises 17 residues. V lost 6 bases to trimming and J lost 0 bases, with 20 bases between them. Per the germline V gene, CDR1 is SNHLY and CDR2 is FYNNEI. The CDR3 reads CASRSGSSTMYQETQYF. CDR3 nucleotides: TGTGCCAGCAGGTCCGGGAGCTCCACGATGTACCAAGAGACCCAGTACTTC.

The rearrangement uses TRBV3-1 and TRBJ2-1, with TRBD1 matching 9 bases. Germline lookup yields CDR1 LGHDT and CDR2 YNNKEL (reference sequence). CDR3 length: 14 amino acids. Unmatched junction bases numbered 3, after V lost 1 base and J lost 8 bases. In DNA, the CDR3 is TGTGCCAGCAGCCAAGGGACAGGGGTTCATGAGCAGTTCTTC. Its translation: CASSQGTGVHEQFF.

This clonotype was found many times. The chain links TRBV12-5 to TRBJ2-7; no clear D. The CDR3 runs to 12 residues. The ends were cut back, 5 bases at V and 4 bases at J, with 9 bases in the middle. CDR1 and CDR2 from the germline V gene are LGHNT and FRNRAP. CDR3 nucleotides: TGTGCTAGTGGTCCTACTTCATACGAGCAGTACTTC. It translates to CASGPTSYEQYF.

The chain recombines TRBV9 with TRBJ2-3, with D maybe TRBD2 (5 bases). The CDR3 contains 16 residues. The germline V and J ends were trimmed by 2 bases and 0 bases, with 13 bases remaining between them. Germline V gene data show CDR1 as SGDLS and CDR2 as YYNGEE. CDR3 in amino acids: CASSVTAGSSTDTQYF. CDR3 bases: TGTGCCAGCAGCGTTACGGCGGGCTCTAGCACAGATACGCAGTATTTT.

This clonotype was detected a few times. V usage is TRBV6-6 and J usage is TRBJ1-3; 8 bases line up with TRBD1. The CDR3 is made up of 17 amino acids. With V trimmed by 5 bases and J by 0 bases, 9 bases remained unmatched. Germline values: CDR1 MNHNY, CDR2 SVGAGI (reference sequence). The CDR3 DNA sequence: TGTGCCAGCAGTACATACAGGGGGTCCACCTCTGGAAACACCATATATTTT. This gives the protein CASSTYRGSTSGNTIYF.

This clonotype came up a few times. CDR3 region: CASSGDGLAQPQHF. In DNA, the CDR3 is TGTGCCAGCAGCGGGGACGGCCTTGCTCAGCCCCAGCATTTT. J is TRBJ1-5 and V is TRBV7-2; D possibly corresponds to TRBD1 (5 bases). Trimming cost V 5 bases and J 6 bases, with 14 bases left between them. CDR1 is SGHTA, CDR2 FQGNSA, per germline. This CDR3 has 14 amino acids.

Only a few counts were recorded for this clonotype. The CDR3 DNA is TGTGCCAGCAGGAAGTCCCTAATACAGTCAGATACGCAGTATTTT. It specifies CASRKSLIQSDTQYF. The V call is TRBV2, the J call TRBJ2-3; D not resolved. The germline CDR1 and CDR2 sequences are SNHLY and FYNNEI. Between the trimmed V and J ends, which lost 6 bases and 4 bases, there was a span of 17 bases. The CDR3 consists of 15 residues.

This clonotype turned up a few times. This sequence joins TRBV20-1 and TRBJ1-4, with no clear D. The CDR3 extends over 16 amino acids. Germline V lookup: CDR1 DFQATT, CDR2 SNEGSKA (reference sequence). Trimming stripped 2 bases from V and 4 bases from J, with 17 bases between. CDR3 DNA sequence: TGCAGTGCTAGATCTATTCCGGGAGGCTATAATGAAAAACTGTTTTTT. Its protein is CSARSIPGGYNEKLFF.

The rearrangement links TRBV27 to TRBJ2-5; D gene ambiguous. Trimming pared 1 base from V and 9 bases from J, leaving 15 bases between. Germline loops: CDR1 MNHEY, CDR2 SMNVEV (reference sequence). CDR3 length equals 14 residues. DNA of the CDR3: TGTGCCAGCAGTTTATTAGGCCCCCCACGCCCCCAGTACTTC. Translation: CASSLLGPPRPQYF.

The genes are TRBV5-4 and TRBJ2-5; D might be TRBD1 (5 bases). The CDR3 runs to 15 residues. The germline V gene encodes CDR1 SGHNT and CDR2 YYREEE (reference sequence). V lost 4 bases to trimming and J lost 1 base, with 14 bases between them. The chain's CDR3 is CASSGAGMAQETQYF. CDR3 bases: TGTGCCAGCAGCGGGGCAGGGATGGCCCAAGAGACCCAGTACTTC. Drawing the rest from reference TRBV5-4 and TRBJ2-5, the complete variable domain is ETGVTQSPTHLIKTRGQQVTLRCSSQSGHNTVSWYQQALGQGPQFIFQYYREEENGRGNFPPRFSGLQFPNYSSELNVNALELDDSALYLCASSGAGMAQETQYFGPGTRLLVL.

With regard to this clonotype: The conserved phenylalanine or tryptophan normally closing the CDR3 is absent here, so this likely arose from a read error. The CDR3 DNA reads as TGTGCCAGCAGTTATGTGGAGGGGGGAGCTTTCTTG. The encoded protein is CASSYVEGGAFL. The rearrangement links TRBV7-2 to TRBJ1-1, with D possibly TRBD1 on 6 matching bases. The V end was cut by 6 bases, the J end by 10 bases, with 15 bases between. The CDR3 sequence is 12 residues long. Germline V gene sequence: CDR1 SGHTA, CDR2 FQGNSA.